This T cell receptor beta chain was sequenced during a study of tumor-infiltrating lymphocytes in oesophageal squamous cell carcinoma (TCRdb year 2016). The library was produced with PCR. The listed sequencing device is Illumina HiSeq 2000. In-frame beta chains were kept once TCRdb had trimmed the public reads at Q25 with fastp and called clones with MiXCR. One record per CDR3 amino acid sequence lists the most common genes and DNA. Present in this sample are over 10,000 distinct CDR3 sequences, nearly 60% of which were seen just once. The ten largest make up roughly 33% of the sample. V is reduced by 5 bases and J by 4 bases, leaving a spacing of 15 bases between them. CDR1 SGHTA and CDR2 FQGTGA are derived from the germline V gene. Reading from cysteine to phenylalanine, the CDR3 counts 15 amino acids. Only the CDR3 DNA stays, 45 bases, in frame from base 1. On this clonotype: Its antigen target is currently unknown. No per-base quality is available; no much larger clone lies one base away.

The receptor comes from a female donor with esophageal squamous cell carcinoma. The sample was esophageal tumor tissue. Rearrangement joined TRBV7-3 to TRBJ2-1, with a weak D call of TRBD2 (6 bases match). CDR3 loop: CASSPMGREYNEQFF. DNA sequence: TGTGCCAGCAGCCCGATGGGACGGGAGTACAATGAGCAGTTCTTC.